This T cell receptor (beta chain) was retrieved from a study of shared clonotypes between healthy human individuals. Broader study findings: Sampling was confined to blood; repertoires within tissues likely differ.

The authors distributed each subset's genomic DNA evenly over several immunoSEQ plates. Sequencing was performed with immunoSEQ multiplex PCR; in TCRdb, only in-frame clones are kept and a portion is missing. Of about a million clones listed, 70% to 85% are singletons. In germline, CDR1 is SGHRS, CDR2 YFSETQ. The CDR3 contains 16 residues. Trimming cost V 4 bases and J 3 bases, with 19 bases left between them. This clone was counted only a few times. Its antigen is still unknown. This clonotype was sampled from a man aged 18-30 years in good health. Some clones in this sample may be carry-over from other donors' samples. Sequencing was done on a sample of memory CD4+ T cells from PBMCs. Subset indicated: CD45RA-negative fraction. The chain employs TRBV5-1 and TRBJ1-2, with no clear D. This CDR3 reads CASSPSPPGSHYGYTF. For the CDR3, the DNA is TGCGCCAGCAGCCCTTCCCCTCCTGGGTCCCACTATGGCTACACCTTC.